The source of this T cell receptor (beta chain) is a study of STAT5B mutations in CD4+ large granular lymphocyte leukemia. Looking at the study overall: Healthy donors showed HLA-associated enrichment of the CDR3 'QG' motif.

The V and J ends lost 1 base and 8 bases, in that order; junction bases with no gene match: 8. This CDR3 spans 15 amino acids. The germline CDR1 and CDR2 sequences are SGHAT and FQNNGV. Study observations and caveats: Patient CD4-sorted repertoires looked more clonal than healthy CD4+ repertoires, even without putative leukemic clones. TRBV06-family usage was enriched in top patient clones (8/27) versus controls (2/35).

On this clone: Its antigen remains unknown.

The protocol was immunoSEQ multiplex PCR, while the TCRdb copy is restricted to in-frame clones and leaves out a portion. The sample comprises about 24,000 clones, around 72% of which are singletons, and nearly 0.65% rests with the top ten. J is TRBJ2-3 and V is TRBV11-2, with 8 bases that match TRBD1. The receptor comes from a human donor in good health. The sequenced material came from CD4+ T cells from blood buffy coats. The DNA of the CDR3 is TGTGCCAGCAGCTTAGGACAGGGGATCTGGAGTACGCAGTATTTT. This sequence encodes CASSLGQGIWSTQYF.